The clone carrying this T cell receptor beta chain is judged large. Its specificity is not known. The sample belongs to a study of T cell repertoires in aging, cancer and after chemotherapy. Study details: Donors were grouped into six age bands spanning 30 or younger through 70 or older. Patients with glioblastoma brain tumors were sampled before and after temozolomide-based therapy.

Peripheral blood genomic DNA, not sorted cells or RNA, was the template. The ends were cut back, 6 bases at V and 4 bases at J, with 16 bases in the middle. CDR1 is MNHNS and CDR2 is SASEGT in the germline V gene. The CDR3 is 15 amino acids. The study's findings and limits: Median generation probability rose over the chemotherapy interval in each cancer cohort, suggesting rebound thymic output.

Rearranged V-D-J TRB sequences were amplified with a mixed TRB-A/B primer pool. In TCRdb, the multiplex PCR reads were re-called with MiXCR into one record per CDR3 protein. The data show a few thousand distinct CDR3 sequences, less than 25% seen once. Sequenced input: blood. The receptor comes from a human donor with a solid tumor. This chain links TRBV6-1 with TRBJ1-3, with D possibly being TRBD1 (5 bases). The CDR3 DNA sequence: TGTGCCAGCAGCGATGCAGGGCTTTTCGGAAACACCATATATTTT. It specifies CASSDAGLFGNTIYF.